These 21 T cell receptor beta chains share one sample of origin, sequenced in a study of graft-versus-host responses after intestinal transplantation. These receptors' antigens are unknown. Sequencing used immunoSEQ multiplex PCR; TCRdb keeps in-frame clones, though not all of them. The profile shows some 62,000 clones, roughly 90% of them singletons. The material was unstimulated CD8+ T cells sorted from spleen or lymph node cells, obtained before transplant. These receptor sequences come from a human donor who was the organ donor for an intestinal transplant.

The rearrangement uses TRBV5-5 and TRBJ2-7; TRBD1 agrees at 8 bases. Trimming took 0 bases from V and 4 from J; bases not matched to a gene: 3. Germline V gene lookup returns CDR1 SGHKS and CDR2 YYEKEE (reference sequence). This CDR3 is 14 amino acids long. In DNA form, the CDR3 reads TGTGCCAGCAGCTTGGGTCAGGGGGCATACGAGCAGTACTTC. Protein sequence: CASSLGQGAYEQYF.

This clone was counted once. The gene calls are TRBV5-5 and TRBJ1-5, with no clear D. CDR1 and CDR2 (germline): SGHKS, YYEKEE (reference sequence). CDR3 length: 16 amino acids. V dropped 0 bases and J dropped 0 bases, with 10 bases sitting between them. The CDR3 bases are TGTGCCAGCAGCTTGGAACCGGGTCATAGCAATCAGCCCCAGCATTTT. It translates to CASSLEPGHSNQPQHF.

The V gene is TRBV30, the J gene TRBJ2-3, with D unclear. V was cut by 0 bases and J by 2 bases, with 9 bases left in between. The CDR3 length is 14 residues. CDR1 and CDR2 (germline): GTSNPN, SVGIG (reference sequence). The CDR3, as DNA: TGTGCCTGGAGTGTCGTTAGCATCACAGATACGCAGTATTTT. It codes for CAWSVVSITDTQYF.

In nucleotides, the CDR3 is TGCAGCGTTAGGACAGGGGAAGGCTACACCTTC. Its translation is CSVRTGEGYTF. The V call is TRBV29-1, the J call TRBJ1-2; 9 bases map to TRBD1. The ends lost 5 bases at V and 8 bases at J; junction bases unmatched: 3. The CDR3 is 11 residues long. CDR1 and CDR2 (germline): SQVTM, ANQGSEA.

The V call is TRBV27, the J call TRBJ1-1, with D possibly matching TRBD1 (6 bases). The CDR3 is 14 amino acids. V lost 3 bases and J lost 5, with 13 bases in between. CDR1 MNHEY and CDR2 SMNVEV come from the germline V gene (reference sequence). CDR3 amino acids: CASSFPGGETEAFF. For the CDR3, the DNA is TGTGCCAGCAGTTTTCCGGGGGGCGAGACTGAAGCTTTCTTT.

The J gene is TRBJ2-3, the V gene TRBV4-2; no definite D call. This CDR3 has 13 amino acids. CDR1 and CDR2 from the germline V gene are LGHNA and YNFKEQ. V was clipped by 3 bases and J by 8 bases, with 12 bases between them. The CDR3 region is CASSQVPRGTQYF. As DNA, the CDR3 is TGTGCCAGCAGCCAGGTACCCCGCGGTACGCAGTATTTT.

This chain uses TRBV5-4 with TRBJ2-4; tentative D call: TRBD2 (5 bases). Germline CDR1 SGHNT, CDR2 YYREEE (reference sequence). The CDR3 is 17 residues long. With 2 bases removed from V and 3 bases from J, the gap between germline ends came to 18 bases. The CDR3 DNA is TGTGCCAGCAGCTTCGCGGATCGGGATCTTGGCAAAAACATTCAGTACTTC. It encodes CASSFADRDLGKNIQYF.

The table lists this clone with a count of one. The V and J genes are TRBV9 and TRBJ2-7; TRBD2 matches at 10 bases. Germline-derived CDR1 and CDR2 are SGDLS and YYNGEE. There are 15 residues in the CDR3. The trim removed 0 bases at V and 7 bases at J, leaving 7 bases unmatched. CDR3 DNA: TGTGCCAGCAGCGTAGGGACCCTAGCGGGAGAAGAGCAGTACTTC. It is translated as CASSVGTLAGEEQYF.

This chain joins TRBV6-1 and TRBJ2-5, with a possible D match to TRBD2 (6 bases). The CDR3 is 15 residues long. Germline assignment: CDR1 MNHNS and CDR2 SASEGT. V was clipped by 7 bases and J by 9 bases, with 24 bases between them. CDR3 nucleotide sequence: TGTGCCAGCACCCAAGGGAGGACGGACGGCGAGGCCCAGTACTTC. Translated: CASTQGRTDGEAQYF.

The CDR3 DNA reads as TGTGCCAGCAGCTTGGGACAGGGTGCGGTCAATCAGCCCCAGCATTTT. It encodes CASSLGQGAVNQPQHF. This rearrangement joins TRBV5-6 to TRBJ1-5; 7 bases are shared with TRBD1. The CDR3 has 16 residues. With V trimmed by 0 bases and J by 3 bases, 6 bases remained unmatched. Germline V gene sequence: CDR1 SGHDT, CDR2 YYEEEE. Filled out from reference TRBV5-6 and TRBJ1-5, the complete variable domain reads DAGVTQSPTHLIKTRGQQVTLRCSPKSGHDTVSWYQQALGQGPQFIFQYYEEEERQRGNFPDRFSGHQFPNYSSELNVNALLLGDSALYLCASSLGQGAVNQPQHFGDGTRLSIL.

V is TRBV25-1 and J is TRBJ2-5; weak D call: TRBD1 (6 bases). CDR3 length: 17 residues. Germline V lookup: CDR1 MGHDK, CDR2 SYGVNS. V was pared by 0 bases and J by 3 bases, with 17 bases between. The CDR3 region is CASSEYHRASGKETQYF. CDR3 nucleotides: TGTGCCAGCAGTGAATACCACAGGGCTTCGGGGAAAGAGACCCAGTACTTC.

This chain connects TRBV4-2 to TRBJ2-1, with 13 bases that match TRBD2. V dropped 1 base and J dropped 8; count of bases not matched to a gene: 17. This CDR3 has 20 amino acids. The V gene's germline CDR1 is LGHNA and CDR2 YNFKEQ. CDR3 in amino acids: CASSQVNPTRGTSGIDEQFF. For the CDR3, the DNA is TGTGCCAGCAGCCAAGTAAATCCAACACGCGGGACTAGCGGGATAGATGAGCAGTTCTTC.

This clone was detected once. The V gene is TRBV10-3, the J gene TRBJ2-1; 9 nucleotides line up with TRBD2. J lost 10 bases, V lost 3 bases, and 10 bases had no gene match. The germline V gene has CDR1 ENHRY and CDR2 SYGVKD. This CDR3 has 15 amino acids. The CDR3 spells CAISDREAGGGEQFF. As DNA, the CDR3 is TGTGCCATCAGTGACAGGGAAGCGGGAGGCGGCGAGCAGTTCTTC.

This CDR3 reads CASNSGEVTDTQYF. CDR3 nucleotides: TGCGCCAGCAATAGCGGTGAGGTCACAGATACGCAGTATTTT. The rearrangement joins TRBV5-1 to TRBJ2-3; a weak D match, TRBD2 (6 bases). This CDR3 has 14 residues. CDR1 SGHRS and CDR2 YFSETQ come from the germline V gene. Trimming left V 6 bases short and J 2 bases short, with 13 bases between. Full variable domain (outside the CDR3, taken from reference TRBV5-1 and TRBJ2-3): KAGVTQTPRYLIKTRGQQVTLSCSPISGHRSVSWYQQTPGQGLQFLFEYFSETQRNKGNFPGRFSGRQFSNSRSEMNVSTLELGDSALYLCASNSGEVTDTQYFGPGTRLTVL.

The V and J genes are TRBV27 and TRBJ1-1; 10 bases are a match to TRBD1. V dropped 8 bases and J dropped 7; count of bases not matched to a gene: 7. The CDR3 runs to 13 residues. CDR1 and CDR2 (germline): MNHEY, SMNVEV (reference sequence). The CDR3 bases are TGTGCCAGCTCTAGTGGACAGGGGGTTGAAGCTTTCTTT. Translated, it gives CASSSGQGVEAFF.

The DNA of the CDR3 is TGTGCCAGTTCGGGACACTATCCCTACGAGCAGTACTTC. It is translated as CASSGHYPYEQYF. The genes are TRBV2 and TRBJ2-7; possible D gene TRBD1, 6 bases. Germline CDR1 SNHLY, CDR2 FYNNEI. V was clipped by 9 bases and J by 2 bases, with 14 bases between them. The CDR3 loop spans 13 amino acids.

This chain uses TRBV30 with TRBJ1-1; no definite D call. The V and J ends lost 5 bases and 1 base respectively, with 5 bases between them. Germline V gene sequence: CDR1 GTSNPN, CDR2 SVGIG (reference sequence). CDR3 length: 11 residues. The CDR3 DNA follows: TGTGCCTGGGCGGAGAACACTGAAGCTTTCTTT. Translating it yields CAWAENTEAFF. The full variable domain, rest sourced from reference TRBV30 and TRBJ1-1, is SQTIHQWPATLVQPVGSPLSLECTVEGTSNPNLYWYRQAAGRGLQLLFYSVGIGQISSEVPQNLSASRPQDRQFILSSKKLLLSDSGFYLCAWAENTEAFFGQGTRLTVV.

The rearrangement joins TRBV28 to TRBJ1-2, with a possible D match to TRBD1 (5 bases). V shed 7 bases and J shed 5 bases, with 17 bases lying between them. The CDR3 totals 14 residues. Germline V gene data show CDR1 as MDHEN and CDR2 as SYDVKM. The DNA for the CDR3 is TGTGCCAGCACCGACGGGGGGGGATCATATGGCTACACCTTC. Its translation: CASTDGGGSYGYTF.

This chain links TRBV28 with TRBJ2-3, with 7 bases lining up with TRBD2. CDR3 length: 15 amino acids. The V gene's germline CDR1 is MDHEN and CDR2 SYDVKM. The V and J ends lost 3 bases and 1 base, in that order; junction bases with no gene match: 4. The CDR3 DNA reads TGTGCCAGCAGTTTGAATGCGGGAGGCACAGATACGCAGTATTTT. It codes for CASSLNAGGTDTQYF.

This chain links TRBV4-3 with TRBJ2-1; D is unresolved. Germline assignment: CDR1 LGHNA and CDR2 YSLEER. The V end lost 0 bases, the J end lost 0 bases, and 9 bases lay between the germline ends. This CDR3 contains 16 residues. The CDR3 sequence is CASSQEKYSSYNEQFF. The DNA for the CDR3 is TGCGCCAGCAGCCAAGAGAAGTACAGCTCCTACAATGAGCAGTTCTTC.

The V call is TRBV2, the J call TRBJ2-7; 8 bases fit TRBD1. The CDR3 has 15 amino acids. Per the germline V gene, CDR1 is SNHLY and CDR2 is FYNNEI. The V segment lost 6 bases and the J segment 0 bases; nucleotides outside the gene matches: 7. The CDR3 DNA sequence: TGTGCCAGCAGGGGGATCGGGACAGGCTCCTACGAGCAGTACTTC. This gives the protein CASRGIGTGSYEQYF.